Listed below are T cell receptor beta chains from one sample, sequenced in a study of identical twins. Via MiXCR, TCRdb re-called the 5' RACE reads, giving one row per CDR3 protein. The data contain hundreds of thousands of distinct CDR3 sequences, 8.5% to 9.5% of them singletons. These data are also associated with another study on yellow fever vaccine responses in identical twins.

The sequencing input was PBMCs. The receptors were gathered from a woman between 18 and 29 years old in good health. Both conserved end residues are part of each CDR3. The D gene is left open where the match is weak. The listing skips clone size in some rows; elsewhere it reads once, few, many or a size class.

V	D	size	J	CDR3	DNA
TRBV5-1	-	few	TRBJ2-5	CASSLVLARDETQYF	TGCGCCAGCAGCTTGGTTCTAGCTCGGGATGAGACCCAGTACTTC
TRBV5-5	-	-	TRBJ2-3	CASSLDATTDTQYF	TGTGCCAGCAGCTTAGACGCCACCACAGATACGCAGTATTTT
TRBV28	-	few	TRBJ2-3	CASSLGGSGADTQYF	TGTGCCAGCAGTTTAGGTGGGAGTGGCGCAGATACGCAGTATTTT
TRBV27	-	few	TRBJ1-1	CASSANERGTEAFF	TGTGCCAGCAGTGCCAATGAACGGGGAACTGAAGCTTTCTTT
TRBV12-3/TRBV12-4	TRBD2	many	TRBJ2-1	CASLLGRELSVQFF	TGTGCCAGCCTCCTAGGGAGGGAGTTAAGCGTGCAGTTCTTC
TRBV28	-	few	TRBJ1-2	CASTIGGTNYGYTF	TGTGCCAGCACCATCGGGGGAACTAACTATGGCTACACCTTC
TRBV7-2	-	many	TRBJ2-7	CASSLSSGRAAYEQYF	TGTGCCAGCAGCTTATCTTCAGGGAGAGCCGCCTACGAGCAGTACTTC
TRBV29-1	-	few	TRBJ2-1	CSGQVPSLSYNEQFF	TGCAGCGGACAGGTCCCCTCACTCTCCTACAATGAGCAGTTCTTC
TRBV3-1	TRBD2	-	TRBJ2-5	CASSQGPSGEMGTQYF	TGTGCCAGCAGCCAGGGCCCTAGCGGTGAGATGGGGACCCAGTACTTC
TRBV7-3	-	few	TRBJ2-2	CASSQGLGELFF	TGTGCCAGCAGCCAGGGACTCGGGGAGCTGTTTTTT
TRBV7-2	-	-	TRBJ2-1	CASSSPTGLLYNEQFF	TGTGCCAGCAGCTCCCCTACCGGACTCCTCTACAATGAGCAGTTCTTC
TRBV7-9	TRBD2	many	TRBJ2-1	CASSLGGRPGSEQFF	TGTGCCAGCAGCTTAGGCGGGAGGCCGGGGAGTGAGCAGTTCTTC
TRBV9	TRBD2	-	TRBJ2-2	CASSAGTSGTGELFF	TGTGCCAGCAGCGCAGGGACTAGCGGCACCGGGGAGCTGTTTTTT
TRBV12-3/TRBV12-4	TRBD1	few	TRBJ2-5	CASSPTGVGTQYF	TGTGCCAGCAGCCCTACAGGGGTCGGGACCCAGTACTTC
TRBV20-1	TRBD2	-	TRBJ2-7	CSASPGTSGRAWSYEQYF	TGCAGTGCTAGTCCCGGGACTAGCGGGAGGGCATGGTCCTACGAGCAGTACTTC
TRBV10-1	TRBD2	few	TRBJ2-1	CASSDPGLAGKFF	TGCGCCAGCAGTGACCCGGGACTAGCGGGAAAGTTCTTC
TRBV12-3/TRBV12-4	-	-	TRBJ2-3	CASSFWADTQYF	TGTGCCAGCAGTTTTTGGGCAGATACGCAGTATTTT
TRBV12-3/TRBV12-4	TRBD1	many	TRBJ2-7	CASRRTGIRSEQYF	TGTGCCAGCAGACGGACAGGGATCAGGAGCGAGCAGTACTTC
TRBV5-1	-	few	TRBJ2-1	CASRSRGAGNEQFF	TGCGCCAGCAGGTCTCGCGGGGCTGGGAATGAGCAGTTCTTC
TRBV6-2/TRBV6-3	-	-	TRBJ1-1	CASSYRGSEAFF	TGTGCCAGCAGTTACAGGGGGAGTGAAGCTTTCTTT
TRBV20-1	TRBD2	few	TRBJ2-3	CSAYLDRGAGGWDTQYF	TGCAGTGCTTATTTGGACCGTGGAGCGGGGGGGTGGGATACGCAGTATTTT
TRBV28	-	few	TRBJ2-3	CASSSANPDTQYF	TGTGCCAGCAGTTCCGCCAACCCAGATACGCAGTATTTT
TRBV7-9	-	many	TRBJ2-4	CASSWARDIQYF	TGTGCCAGCAGCTGGGCCAGGGACATTCAGTACTTC
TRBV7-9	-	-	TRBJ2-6	CAPTSSGANVLTF	TGTGCCCCGACCAGCTCTGGGGCCAACGTCCTGACTTTC
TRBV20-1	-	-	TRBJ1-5	CSADPQLRGNQPQHF	TGCAGTGCTGACCCACAGTTGCGTGGCAATCAGCCCCAGCATTTT
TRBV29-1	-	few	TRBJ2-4	CSVGTYSKNIQYF	TGCAGCGTTGGGACATACTCAAAAAACATTCAGTACTTC
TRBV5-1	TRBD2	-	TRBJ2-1	CASSLAQLTSGSTYEQFF	TGCGCCAGCAGCTTGGCCCAACTTACTAGCGGGAGTACCTATGAGCAGTTCTTC
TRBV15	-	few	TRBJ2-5	CATSRPIQETQYF	TGTGCCACCAGCAGACCAATACAAGAGACCCAGTACTTC
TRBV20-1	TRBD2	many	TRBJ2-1	CSARFPLAVYNEQFF	TGCAGTGCTAGATTTCCACTAGCGGTCTACAATGAGCAGTTCTTC
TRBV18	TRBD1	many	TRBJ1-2	CASSTGTGDGYTF	TGTGCCAGCTCAACCGGGACAGGGGACGGCTACACCTTC
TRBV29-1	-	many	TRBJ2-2	CSVEQGGNTGELFF	TGCAGCGTTGAACAGGGGGGAAACACCGGGGAGCTGTTTTTT
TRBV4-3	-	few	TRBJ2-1	CASSPGLRYEQFF	TGCGCCAGCAGCCCGGGCCTCCGGTATGAGCAGTTCTTC
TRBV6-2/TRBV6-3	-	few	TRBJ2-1	CASSLERTYNEQFF	TGTGCCAGCAGTTTGGAAAGGACCTACAATGAGCAGTTCTTC
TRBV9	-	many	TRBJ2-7	CASSPGVASYEQYF	TGTGCCAGCAGCCCAGGGGTCGCCTCCTACGAGCAGTACTTC
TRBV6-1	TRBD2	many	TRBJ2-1	CASSALLAGGPFF	TGTGCCAGCAGTGCCCTCCTAGCGGGGGGCCCGTTCTTC
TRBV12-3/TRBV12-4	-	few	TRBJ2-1	CASSLNTDNEQFF	TGTGCCAGCAGTTTGAATACGGACAATGAGCAGTTCTTC
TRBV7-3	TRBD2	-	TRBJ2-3	CASSPQTRLAGFSDTQYF	TGTGCCAGCAGCCCTCAAACCCGACTAGCGGGGTTCTCAGATACGCAGTATTTT
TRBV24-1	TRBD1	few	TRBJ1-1	CATSDDAGTGRVFF	TGTGCCACCAGTGATGACGCCGGGACAGGGAGGGTTTTCTTT
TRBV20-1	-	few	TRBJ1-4	CSAREPRGTNEKLFF	TGCAGTGCTAGAGAACCTCGCGGGACTAATGAAAAACTGTTTTTT
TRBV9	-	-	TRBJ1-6	CASSAHLDLNSPLHF	TGTGCCAGCAGCGCACACCTCGACCTGAATTCACCCCTCCACTTT
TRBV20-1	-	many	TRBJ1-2	CSARDEWQTYGYTF	TGCAGTGCTAGAGATGAGTGGCAGACCTATGGCTACACCTTC
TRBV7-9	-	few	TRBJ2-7	CASSPRRETYEQYF	TGTGCCAGCAGCCCTAGGAGGGAGACCTACGAGCAGTACTTC
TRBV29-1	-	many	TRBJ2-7	CSVRGPSTYEQYF	TGCAGCGTGAGGGGACCCTCCACCTACGAGCAGTACTTC
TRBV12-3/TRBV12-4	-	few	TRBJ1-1	CASSPSLGGPTEAFF	TGTGCCAGCAGTCCATCCTTGGGGGGGCCCACTGAAGCTTTCTTT
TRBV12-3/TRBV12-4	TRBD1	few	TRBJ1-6	CASNRDRADSPLHF	TGTGCCAGCAACCGTGACAGGGCTGATTCACCCCTCCACTTT
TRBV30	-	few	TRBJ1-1	CAWSGAGQGGTEAFF	TGTGCCTGGAGTGGCGCTGGGCAGGGTGGCACTGAAGCTTTCTTT
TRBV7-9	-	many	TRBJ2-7	CASSLSAFTGTYEQYF	TGTGCCAGCAGCTTAAGCGCATTTACTGGAACCTACGAGCAGTACTTC
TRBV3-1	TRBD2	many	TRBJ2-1	CASSRLAGGRNEQFF	TGTGCCAGCAGTCGACTAGCGGGAGGGCGCAATGAGCAGTTCTTC
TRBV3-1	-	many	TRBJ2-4	CASSQALAAPNIQYF	TGTGCCAGCAGCCAAGCTTTGGCTGCCCCCAACATTCAGTACTTC
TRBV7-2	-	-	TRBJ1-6	CASSLERLPGSPLHF	TGTGCCAGCAGCTTAGAACGGCTTCCCGGTTCACCCCTCCACTTT
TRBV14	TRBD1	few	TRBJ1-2	CASSQTRGPNYGYTF	TGTGCCAGCAGCCAAACTAGGGGGCCCAACTATGGCTACACCTTC
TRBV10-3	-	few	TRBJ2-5	CAISESGIDRIQETQYF	TGTGCCATCAGTGAGTCGGGGATCGACAGGATCCAAGAGACCCAGTACTTC
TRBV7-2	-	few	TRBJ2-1	CASSLVSSGEQFF	TGTGCCAGCAGCTTAGTGTCCAGCGGGGAGCAGTTCTTC
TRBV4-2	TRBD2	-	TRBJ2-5	CASSPGGAGEGGETQYF	TGTGCCAGCAGCCCAGGAGGGGCGGGGGAGGGCGGAGAGACCCAGTACTTC
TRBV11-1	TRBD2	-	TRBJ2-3	CASSSRRASGISRGTDTQYF	TGTGCCAGCAGCTCTCGACGGGCAAGCGGGATCAGCCGCGGCACAGATACGCAGTATTTT
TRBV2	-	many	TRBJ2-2	CASSRPVTGELFF	TGTGCCAGCAGCCGCCCGGTCACCGGGGAGCTGTTTTTT
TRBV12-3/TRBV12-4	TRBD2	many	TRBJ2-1	CASSFGLAQGGEQFF	TGTGCCAGCAGTTTTGGACTAGCCCAAGGTGGTGAGCAGTTCTTC